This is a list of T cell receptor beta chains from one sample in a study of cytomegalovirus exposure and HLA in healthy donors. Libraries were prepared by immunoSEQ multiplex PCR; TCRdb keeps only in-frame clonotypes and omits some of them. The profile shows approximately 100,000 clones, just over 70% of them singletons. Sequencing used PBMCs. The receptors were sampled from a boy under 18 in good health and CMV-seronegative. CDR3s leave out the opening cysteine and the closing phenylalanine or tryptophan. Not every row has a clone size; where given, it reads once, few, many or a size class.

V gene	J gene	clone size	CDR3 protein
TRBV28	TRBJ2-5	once	ASSPQGRRETQY
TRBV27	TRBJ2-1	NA	ASSFLGTGDDEQF
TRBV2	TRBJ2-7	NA	ASPLAGGPYEQY
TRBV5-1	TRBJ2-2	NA	ASTGRGQGDTGELF
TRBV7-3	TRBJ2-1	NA	ASSLTGGSYNEQF
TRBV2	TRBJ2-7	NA	ASRVDSGSYEQY
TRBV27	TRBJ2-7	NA	ASSLEGRGDREQY
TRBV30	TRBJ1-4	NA	AWSHRTGKVEKLF
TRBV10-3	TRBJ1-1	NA	AISPGTGMFNTEAF
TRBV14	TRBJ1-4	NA	ASSQGGSEKLF
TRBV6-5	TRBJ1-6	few	ASSYADSYNSPLH
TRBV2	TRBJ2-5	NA	AGRTGEETQY
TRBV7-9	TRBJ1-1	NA	ASSSSRTDEAF
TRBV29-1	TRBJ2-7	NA	SVGGTERASYEQY
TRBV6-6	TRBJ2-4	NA	ASTPRGGLAKNIQY
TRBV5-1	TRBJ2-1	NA	ASSLEGATYNEQF
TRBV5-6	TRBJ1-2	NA	ASSPGGYGYT
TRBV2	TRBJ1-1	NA	ASSDPGRAEAF
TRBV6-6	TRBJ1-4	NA	ASLRDYNEKLF
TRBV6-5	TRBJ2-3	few	ASARGTDTQY
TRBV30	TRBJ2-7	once	AWSGTVAYEQY
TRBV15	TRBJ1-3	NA	ATSRWGQGANTIY
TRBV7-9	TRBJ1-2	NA	ASSLGRVVGYT
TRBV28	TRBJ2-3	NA	ASTSGATDTQY
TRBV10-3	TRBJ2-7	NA	AISDLLAGTGEQY